These 24 T cell receptor beta chains originate from one sample sequenced in a study of shared clonotypes between healthy human individuals. Method: immunoSEQ multiplex PCR; TCRdb's copy keeps in-frame clones and lacks some. The sample lists around 440,000 clones; roughly 80% were seen once. The sequencing input was PBMCs. The receptors shown here come from a woman between 35 and 50 years old in good health. Some clones in this sample may be carry-over from other donors' samples.

The rearrangement uses TRBV11-3 and TRBJ2-7, with 9 bases matching TRBD1. The J segment lost 4 bases and the V segment lost 5 bases, leaving 9 bases of the junction unmatched. CDR1 is SGHNT and CDR2 is YENEEA in the germline V gene. This CDR3 has 15 amino acids. The CDR3 reads CASSQGRTGVYEQYF. The CDR3 region has the DNA TGTGCCAGCAGCCAAGGGAGGACAGGGGTGTACGAGCAGTACTTC.

This clone was observed once. The chain is built from TRBV7-2 and TRBJ2-3; D not resolved. Germline-derived CDR1 and CDR2 are SGHTA and FQGNSA. The CDR3 is 12 residues long. Deletions cut 4 bases from V and 3 bases from J, with 5 bases between. The CDR3 here is CASSSLTDTQYF. CDR3 DNA sequence: TGTGCCAGCAGCTCCCTTACAGATACGCAGTATTTT.

CDR3 bases: TGCGCCAGCGGACAGGACAGCCCCTACGAGCAGTACTTC. Amino acid sequence: CASGQDSPYEQYF. J is TRBJ2-7 and V is TRBV5-1; 7 nucleotides line up with TRBD1. The germline V gene encodes CDR1 SGHRS and CDR2 YFSETQ. The length of the CDR3 is 13 residues. The V gene end was trimmed by 7 bases and the J gene end by 2 bases; junction bases not matched to a gene: 6.

Worth noting for this clone: It is likely a read error: a sequence one base away is far more abundant. The chain recombines TRBV5-4 with TRBJ1-5; TRBD1 matches at 7 bases. CDR1 and CDR2 (germline): SGHNT, YYREEE (reference sequence). V dropped 7 bases and J dropped 7; count of bases not matched to a gene: 11. This CDR3 is 14 amino acids long. The CDR3 nucleotides read TGTGCCAGCGGCCAGGACAGGACGAAACAGCCCCAGCATTTT. Amino acid sequence: CASGQDRTKQPQHF.

J is TRBJ1-1 and V is TRBV29-1, with D perhaps TRBD1 (5 bases). The length of the CDR3 is 13 residues. Germline V gene data show CDR1 as SQVTM and CDR2 as ANQGSEA. V gave up 4 bases and J gave up 4 bases, with 13 bases separating them. This chain's CDR3 is CSVVTRASTEAFF. CDR3 nucleotide sequence: TGCAGCGTTGTGACCAGGGCGAGCACTGAAGCTTTCTTT.

This clone has only a few counts. This chain joins TRBV10-2 and TRBJ1-2, with a possible D match to TRBD1 (5 bases). The CDR3 has 12 residues. Germline CDR1 is WSHSY and CDR2 is SAAADI. V dropped 3 bases and J dropped 4 bases, with 6 bases sitting between them. The CDR3 DNA reads as TGCGCCAGCAGTGACAGGGCCTATGGCTACACCTTC. Protein product: CASSDRAYGYTF.

CDR3 DNA sequence: TGTGCCAGCAGCTTTAGCAGTGGGCAGGGCGAGCAGTACTTC. This codes for CASSFSSGQGEQYF. The chain combines TRBV11-2 with TRBJ2-7; possible D gene TRBD1, 5 bases. V lost 3 bases to trimming and J lost 6 bases, with 15 bases between them. From germline, CDR1 is SGHAT and CDR2 FQNNGV. The CDR3 covers 14 residues.

The chain joins TRBV27 to TRBJ2-2; TRBD2 agrees at 9 bases. There are 16 residues in the CDR3. The trim removed 6 bases at V and 6 bases at J, leaving 11 bases unmatched. Germline V gives CDR1 MNHEY, CDR2 SMNVEV (reference sequence). For the CDR3, the DNA is TGTGCCAGCAGGTCCACTAGCGGGCTCAACTCCGGGGAGCTGTTTTTT. It is translated as CASRSTSGLNSGELFF.

The V gene is TRBV30, the J gene TRBJ2-1; 7 bases match TRBD2. There are 14 residues in the CDR3. The V and J ends lost 1 base and 8 bases, in that order; junction bases with no gene match: 8. CDR1 GTSNPN and CDR2 SVGIG come from the germline V gene (reference sequence). The CDR3 region has the DNA TGTGCCTGGAGTGCGGGACTACAAACGGATGAGCAGTTCTTC. It translates to CAWSAGLQTDEQFF.

The J gene is TRBJ1-2, the V gene TRBV5-1; TRBD1 matches 9 bases. The germline V gene has CDR1 SGHRS and CDR2 YFSETQ. The CDR3 length is 15 residues. V lost 5 bases to trimming and J lost 4 bases; unmatched junction nucleotides: 9. The CDR3 bases are TGCGCCAGCAGAGATAATACAGGGGGCCTCTATGGCTACACCTTC. Its translation is CASRDNTGGLYGYTF.

The chain carries TRBV7-9 and TRBJ2-7; D is unresolved. This CDR3 comprises 15 residues. V lost 2 bases and J lost 0, with 11 bases in between. Germline CDR1 SEHNR, CDR2 FQNEAQ (reference sequence). For the CDR3, the DNA is TGTGCCAGCAGCTTAAGGGCCGGTACCTCCTACGAGCAGTACTTC. This gives the protein CASSLRAGTSYEQYF.

This clone was counted a few times. This probably arose from a read error, given a far larger clone one base away. As the CDR3 is not closed by the conserved phenylalanine or tryptophan, this likely results from a read error. The chain links TRBV9 to TRBJ2-7; D is unresolved. With 1 base removed from V and 0 bases from J, the gap between germline ends came to 8 bases. Germline V CDR1 and CDR2: SGDLS, YYNGEE. The CDR3 runs 14 residues. This CDR3 reads CASSVSTASYEQYS. CDR3 DNA sequence: TGTGCCAGCAGCGTATCAACTGCCTCCTACGAGCAGTACTCC.

This clone was seen repeatedly, ten times or more. This chain joins TRBV30 and TRBJ1-5; the D is unclear. This CDR3 spans 12 amino acids. V lost 1 base, J lost 7 bases, and 8 bases lay in between. The germline CDR1 and CDR2 sequences are GTSNPN and SVGIG (reference sequence). CDR3 DNA: TGTGCCTGGAGTGCAGGCTGGCAGCCCCAGCATTTT. Amino acid sequence: CAWSAGWQPQHF.

V usage is TRBV4-2 and J usage is TRBJ2-1; the match to TRBD2 covers 7 bases. The germline V gene encodes CDR1 LGHNA and CDR2 YNFKEQ. This CDR3 has 16 amino acids. J lost 7 bases, V lost 1 base, and 10 bases had no gene match. CDR3 loop: CASSQVPLGGRNEQFF. CDR3 nucleotides: TGTGCCAGCAGCCAAGTGCCGTTGGGGGGGAGGAATGAGCAGTTCTTC.

This clone was recorded a few times. V and J are TRBV27 and TRBJ1-4; D might be TRBD1 (6 bases). The V gene lost 8 bases and the J gene lost 8 bases, with 18 bases spanning the gap. The CDR3 consists of 14 residues. Germline V gives CDR1 MNHEY, CDR2 SMNVEV (reference sequence). The CDR3 here is CASGIRDISEKLFF. DNA of the CDR3: TGTGCCAGCGGTATCCGGGACATAAGCGAAAAACTGTTTTTT.

The chain links TRBV5-1 to TRBJ2-7, with D possibly TRBD1 on 5 matching bases. The CDR3 contains 13 residues. Germline CDR1 is SGHRS and CDR2 is YFSETQ. The V and J ends lost 5 bases and 3 bases respectively, with 12 bases between them. This CDR3 reads CASSPQGYYEQYF. In DNA, the CDR3 is TGCGCCAGCAGTCCCCAGGGATACTACGAGCAGTACTTC.

V is TRBV7-6 and J is TRBJ2-2; no clear D. The V end was cut by 5 bases, the J end by 4 bases, with 5 bases between. The CDR3 sequence is 12 residues long. Germline assignment: CDR1 SGHVS and CDR2 FNYEAQ. The DNA of the CDR3 is TGTGCCAGCAGCGTGAGCACCGGGGAGCTGTTTTTT. It specifies CASSVSTGELFF.

V and J are TRBV27 and TRBJ2-7, with TRBD1 matching 9 bases. The CDR3 extends over 13 amino acids. The V gene's germline CDR1 is MNHEY and CDR2 SMNVEV (reference sequence). Germline trimming cut 6 bases from V and 5 bases from J; bases unmatched to any gene: 5. CDR3 amino acids: CASSRTGGNEQYF. CDR3 nucleotides: TGTGCCAGCAGCAGAACAGGGGGCAACGAGCAGTACTTC.

This clone was seen a single time. The chain joins TRBV2 to TRBJ2-2; 10 nucleotides agree with TRBD2. CDR3 length: 14 amino acids. From germline, CDR1 is SNHLY and CDR2 FYNNEI. V lost 6 bases to trimming and J lost 6 bases; unmatched junction nucleotides: 4. DNA of the CDR3: TGTGCCAGCAGCGCTAGCGGGAGTTCCGGGGAGCTGTTTTTT. This translates into CASSASGSSGELFF.

The rearrangement uses TRBV28 and TRBJ1-2; 7 nucleotides agree with TRBD1. The germline CDR1 and CDR2 sequences are MDHEN and SYDVKM. The J segment lost 8 bases and the V segment lost 6 bases, leaving 9 bases of the junction unmatched. This CDR3 comprises 13 residues. CDR3 DNA: TGTGCCAGCAGGCCTGGGACAGAAGAAGGCTACACCTTC. This sequence encodes CASRPGTEEGYTF.

This chain joins TRBV7-8 and TRBJ1-5; D may be TRBD1 (5 bases). V was shortened by 0 bases and J by 2 bases, with 17 bases between the two germline ends. CDR3 length equals 18 residues. Germline values: CDR1 SGHVS, CDR2 FQNEAQ. CDR3: CASSLAGGTLRGNQPQHF. CDR3 in DNA: TGTGCCAGCAGCTTAGCTGGAGGGACCCTCCGAGGCAATCAGCCCCAGCATTTT.

This clone has only one observation. The gene calls are TRBV6-6 and TRBJ2-2; TRBD2 aligns across 8 bases. Germline V gene lookup returns CDR1 MNHNY and CDR2 SVGAGI (reference sequence). This CDR3 comprises 15 residues. The V segment lost 4 bases and the J segment 4 bases; nucleotides outside the gene matches: 5. The CDR3 nucleotides are TGTGCCAGCAGTTCTCCGGGACTAGGCACCGGGGAGCTGTTTTTT. It specifies CASSSPGLGTGELFF.

This clone came up a few times. A much larger clone is a single base away; this may be a read error. The chain links TRBV30 to TRBJ2-7; TRBD1 matches at 10 bases. After removal of 3 bases from V and 9 bases from J, the junction contained 8 bases not matched to a gene. The CDR3 totals 13 residues. Germline CDR1 GTSNPN, CDR2 SVGIG (reference sequence). CDR3 nucleotide sequence: TGTGCCTGGAGGGGACAGGGGTTGAACGGGCAGTACTTC. This gives the protein CAWRGQGLNGQYF.

On this clone: The sample has other DNA sequences that encode this CDR3 too. The chain links TRBV5-1 to TRBJ2-5; 7 positions match TRBD1. Trimming at V came to 2 bases and at J to 0 bases, leaving 1 base not matched to a gene. CDR1 and CDR2 (germline): SGHRS, YFSETQ. CDR3 length equals 14 residues. Written as DNA, the CDR3 is TGCGCCAGCAGCTTAGGGACAGACCAAGAGACCCAGTACTTC. Translation: CASSLGTDQETQYF.